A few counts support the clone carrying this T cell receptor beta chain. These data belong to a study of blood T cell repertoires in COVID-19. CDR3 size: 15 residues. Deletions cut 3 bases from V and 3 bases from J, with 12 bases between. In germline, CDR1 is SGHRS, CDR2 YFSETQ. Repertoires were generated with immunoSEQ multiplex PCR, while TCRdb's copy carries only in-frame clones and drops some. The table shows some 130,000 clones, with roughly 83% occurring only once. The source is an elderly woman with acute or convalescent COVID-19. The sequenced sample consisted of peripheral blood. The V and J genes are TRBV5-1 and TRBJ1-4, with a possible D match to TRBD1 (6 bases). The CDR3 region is CASSYDRRSNEKLFF. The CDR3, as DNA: TGCGCCAGCAGCTATGACAGGAGATCTAATGAAAAACTGTTTTTT.